A selection of T cell receptor beta chains follows, all from one sample in a study of blood T cell repertoires in COVID-19. Libraries were prepared by immunoSEQ multiplex PCR; TCRdb keeps only in-frame clonotypes and omits some of them. Of approximately 210,000 clones detected, around four fifths appear once; the ten largest clones hold 0.9% to 0.95%. Input material: peripheral blood. The receptors come from a man in his 60s with COVID-19, enrolled during active disease. Both conserved end residues are part of each CDR3. D genes are given only for firm matches. A clone size is listed for some rows: how often the clone was seen (once, few, many), or a class if it is expanded.

v_gene	d_gene	j_gene	abundance	CDR3nt	CDR3aa
TRBV5-1	TRBD1	TRBJ2-3	.	TGCGCCAGCAGCTCCCGGACAGGGAGCACAGATACGCAGTATTTT	CASSSRTGSTDTQYF
TRBV25-1	TRBD1	TRBJ1-5	.	TGTGCCAGCTCCTCCGGGACAGGGGGCCTTCAGCCCCAGCATTTT	CASSSGTGGLQPQHF
TRBV25-1	TRBD1	TRBJ1-2	.	TGTGCCAGCAAACAGACAGGGGGAAGCTATGGCTACACCTTC	CASKQTGGSYGYTF
TRBV7-9	.	TRBJ2-1	.	TGTGCCAGCAGCTTAGGGCTAGAGATTAGCGATGAGCAGTTCTTC	CASSLGLEISDEQFF
TRBV30	.	TRBJ1-4	.	TGTGCCTGGAGTGTAACAGTTTTTAATGAAAAACTGTTTTTT	CAWSVTVFNEKLFF
TRBV9	.	TRBJ1-2	.	TGTGCCAGCAGCGTAGGCCAGGCTAATATTAACTATGGCTACACCTTC	CASSVGQANINYGYTF
TRBV28	.	TRBJ2-4	.	TGTGCCAGCAGTTTATCTCAATTTCGGGACATTCAGTACTTC	CASSLSQFRDIQYF
TRBV27	TRBD1	TRBJ1-1	few	TGTGCCAGCAGTTACGGACAGGGCGCTGAAGCTTTCTTT	CASSYGQGAEAFF
TRBV19	TRBD1	TRBJ1-5	.	TGTGCCAGTGTGACAGGGGGTCATAGCAATCAGCCCCAGCATTTT	CASVTGGHSNQPQHF
TRBV6-2/TRBV6-3	.	TRBJ2-1	.	TGTGCCAGCAGTTCGAAGCCTGAGCAGTTCTTC	CASSSKPEQFF
TRBV6-2/TRBV6-3	TRBD1	TRBJ2-7	.	TGTGCCAGCAGTTCCCCGGGACAGAAGAGCTCCTACGAGCAGTACTTC	CASSSPGQKSSYEQYF
TRBV4-2	.	TRBJ1-3	.	TGTGCCAGCAGCCAAGATAGGCAGGATCTATTTGGAAACACCATATATTTT	CASSQDRQDLFGNTIYF
TRBV10-3	.	TRBJ1-1	.	TGTGCCACACGGGGGAATATGGCTGAAGCTTTCTTT	CATRGNMAEAFF
TRBV12-3/TRBV12-4	.	TRBJ1-4	.	TGTGCCAGCAGTTTGCGGGGAGGGAAACTGTTTTTT	CASSLRGGKLFF
TRBV7-8	.	TRBJ2-2	.	TGTGCCAGCAGCTTAGCCAGGGAAAACGGGGAGCTGTTTTTT	CASSLARENGELFF
TRBV7-9	.	TRBJ1-2	.	TGTGCCAGCAGTCCTACAGGGAACTATGGCTACACCTTC	CASSPTGNYGYTF
TRBV4-1	.	TRBJ1-4	.	TGCGCCAGCAGCCAAGATTGGGGGGGGCGGGTTAATGAAAAACTGTTTTTT	CASSQDWGGRVNEKLFF
TRBV7-2	.	TRBJ1-2	once	TGTGCCAGCAGCTTAGGACAGAACTATGGCTACACCTTC	CASSLGQNYGYTF
TRBV9	.	TRBJ1-2	.	TGTGCCAGCAGCCCGACAGCTTATGGCTACACCTTC	CASSPTAYGYTF
TRBV9	TRBD1	TRBJ1-2	.	TGTGCCAGCAGCATTCCGGGACAGGGCTTCTATGGCTACACCTTC	CASSIPGQGFYGYTF
TRBV5-1	TRBD1	TRBJ2-7	.	TGCGCCAGCAGCACAACCGGGACAGATGCCTACGAGCAGTACTTC	CASSTTGTDAYEQYF
TRBV20-1	.	TRBJ2-2	.	TGCAGTGCTATAAACACCGGGGAGCTGTTTTTT	CSAINTGELFF